This passage covers 3 T cell receptor beta chains from one sample sequenced in a study of blood T cells in healthy people across ages. A second PCR of 7 to 11 cycles used a sample-barcoded 5' primer and a J-beta primer mix. TCRdb re-derived calls from the 5' RACE reads in MiXCR, one entry per CDR3 protein. The sample lists about 800,000 distinct CDR3 sequences; roughly 64% were seen once. Sequencing was done on a sample of blood. These TCRs come from a man aged 25-40 years in good health.

This rearrangement joins TRBV15 to TRBJ2-1; 7 nucleotides align to TRBD2. Germline lookup yields CDR1 LNHNV and CDR2 YYDKDF (reference sequence). The V and J ends lost 5 bases and 4 bases, in that order; junction bases with no gene match: 11. CDR3 length: 16 residues. For the CDR3, the DNA is TGTGCCACCAGCCAAGCGGGGTCTTGGGGGTACAATGAGCAGTTCTTC. Translated: CATSQAGSWGYNEQFF.

This clonotype came up a few times. This chain uses TRBV27 with TRBJ2-7, with a tentative D call TRBD2 (6 bases). V dropped 2 bases and J dropped 3 bases, with 14 bases sitting between them. Germline assignment: CDR1 MNHEY and CDR2 SMNVEV (reference sequence). There are 15 residues in the CDR3. The CDR3: CASSLRGFEIYEQYF. Here the CDR3 DNA reads TGTGCCAGCAGTTTACGGGGGTTTGAAATCTACGAGCAGTACTTC.

The chain carries TRBV7-2 and TRBJ1-5; the D gene is possibly TRBD1 (6 bases). CDR1 is SGHTA and CDR2 is FQGNSA in the germline V gene. The CDR3 is made up of 15 amino acids. The V end was cut by 0 bases, the J end by 6 bases, with 12 bases between. The CDR3 nucleotides read TGTGCCAGCAGCTTAGCCCGGGGGCAAGGTCAGCCCCAGCATTTT. This sequence encodes CASSLARGQGQPQHF. The full variable domain, with the rest looked up from reference TRBV7-2 and TRBJ1-5, is GAGVSQSPSNKVTEKGKDVELRCDPISGHTALYWYRQSLGQGLEFLIYFQGNSAPDKSGLPSDRFSAERTGGSVSTLTIQRTQQEDSAVYLCASSLARGQGQPQHFGDGTRLSIL.